This T cell receptor (beta chain) was profiled in a study of human T cells and chemical hapten exposure. Study in general: Patches that contained 0.01% DPC were applied to the upper back and read at 6 days.

Regarding time point: patch test 1, 2 weeks after DPC sensitization. The treatment here: therapeutic diphenylcyclopropenone sensitization with weekly scalp DPC. Donors, patients with alopecia ranging from 18 to 70 years old and judged suitable for DPC, provided samples. Blood, whole and unfractionated, served as the source for total RNA extraction. V lost 1 base and J lost 6; bases outside the gene matches: 6. The CDR3 spans 16 residues. The germline CDR1 and CDR2 sequences are SGHTA and FQGNSA. TCRdb analysed the RACE reads with MiXCR anew, one entry per CDR3 protein. The table lists 300,000 to 400,000 distinct CDR3 sequences, about 7% of them singletons, with more than 7% in the top ten.

V usage is TRBV7-2 and J usage is TRBJ2-3; TRBD2 agrees at 11 bases. The sequence was collected from a woman aged 18-29 years with alopecia areata. Some clones in this sample may be carry-over from other donors' samples. The sample here was whole blood, taken in connection with sensitization to the hapten diphenylcyclopropenone (DPC). CDR3 sequence (DNA): TGTGCCAGCAGCTTAGAGGCTAGCGGGGGGTTGGATACGCAGTATTTT. This encodes CASSLEASGGLDTQYF.